This T cell receptor beta chain was observed in a study of blood T cell repertoires in COVID-19. Whole-study context: Samples taken during acute and convalescent COVID-19 were collected in the United States, Italy and Spain. Nucleic acid was either cDNA or gDNA, and it came from T cells, B-cell-depleted T cells, or PBMCs.

Authors' processing steps: How many nucleated cells were present was estimated from reference gene primer amplification. Here immunoSEQ multiplex PCR was the method, and the copy in TCRdb shows in-frame clones only, minus some. Clonal size and the V and J genes are those of that table, whereas D and trimming came from the DNA. In the table there are approximately 21,000 clones, 73% of which are singletons. Trimming took 5 bases from V and 3 from J; bases not matched to a gene: 7. This CDR3 spans 14 amino acids. Per germline, CDR1 GTSNPN and CDR2 SVGIG (reference sequence). The source material was peripheral blood. The rearrangement uses TRBV30 and TRBJ2-3; 8 bases line up with TRBD1. The sequence came from a human donor in a cohort sampled during active or convalescent COVID-19. CDR3 in amino acids: CAWATGGGTDTQYF. In DNA, the CDR3 is TGTGCCTGGGCTACAGGGGGTGGGACAGATACGCAGTATTTT.